Shown below are 13 T cell receptor beta chains from a single sample sequenced in a study of blood T cell repertoires in COVID-19. Produced via immunoSEQ multiplex PCR; TCRdb's table is partial and in-frame only. This sample carries over 130,000 clones, approximately 84% of them seen once, and the ten largest clones take roughly 4.3%. The sample comprised PBMCs or T cells enriched from blood (not recorded which). These receptors were taken from a man aged 45-60 years in a cohort exposed to, infected with or recovered from COVID-19 (not recorded which).

The chain uses TRBV6-5 and TRBJ2-7; D perhaps matches TRBD1 (5 bases). The CDR3 has 15 amino acids. V was clipped by 0 bases and J by 1 base, with 10 bases between them. From germline, CDR1 is MNHEY and CDR2 SVGAGI. The CDR3 nucleotides read TGTGCCAGCAGTTACTCGAGCAGGGCATCCTACGAGCAGTACTTC. Encoded protein: CASSYSSRASYEQYF.

This chain joins TRBV7-8 and TRBJ2-1, with 7 bases fitting TRBD1. The V gene's germline CDR1 is SGHVS and CDR2 FQNEAQ. The CDR3 is 14 amino acids. The V and J ends lost 4 bases and 10 bases, in that order; junction bases with no gene match: 10. Here the CDR3 DNA reads TGTGCCAGCAGCTCCCGACAGGGCCTCCTCGAGCAGTTCTTC. It encodes CASSSRQGLLEQFF.

The V call is TRBV11-2, the J call TRBJ1-2; tentative D call: TRBD1 (5 bases). Between the trimmed V and J ends, which lost 3 bases and 7 bases, there was a span of 9 bases. The CDR3 spans 12 residues. The V gene's germline CDR1 is SGHAT and CDR2 FQNNGV. CDR3 protein: CASSFTGGGYTF. The CDR3 DNA reads as TGTGCCAGCAGCTTTACGGGGGGTGGCTACACCTTC.

The chain links TRBV27 to TRBJ1-2; 7 bases line up with TRBD1. In germline, CDR1 is MNHEY, CDR2 SMNVEV (reference sequence). V shed 3 bases and J 3 bases; nucleotides not matched to a gene: 7. The CDR3 loop spans 15 amino acids. The CDR3 region has the DNA TGTGCCAGCAGTTTTGAAGGGACAGCTTACTATGGCTACACCTTC. Translating gives CASSFEGTAYYGYTF.

The J gene is TRBJ1-1, the V gene TRBV30; D unresolved. The V and J ends lost 6 bases and 5 bases respectively, with 10 bases between them. The CDR3 is 11 amino acids. The V gene's germline CDR1 is GTSNPN and CDR2 SVGIG (reference sequence). The CDR3 DNA reads TGTGCCTGTGGAGGGAGGACTGAAGCTTTCTTT. This translates into CACGGRTEAFF.

The chain has TRBV6-5 and TRBJ2-1, with 11 positions matching TRBD1. J lost 4 bases, V lost 10 bases, and 3 bases had no gene match. The germline V gene has CDR1 MNHEY and CDR2 SVGAGI. The CDR3 contains 13 residues. In nucleotides, the CDR3 is TGTGCCACCGGACAGGGGGCGTACAATGAGCAGTTCTTC. It is translated as CATGQGAYNEQFF.

The chain couples TRBV7-2 to TRBJ2-7; 7 bases align to TRBD2. The CDR3 length is 15 residues. The V segment lost 4 bases and the J segment 3 bases; nucleotides outside the gene matches: 9. The germline gives CDR1 SGHTA, CDR2 FQGNSA. The CDR3 reads CASSSQGWGGYEQYF. The CDR3 DNA is TGTGCCAGCAGCTCCCAGGGTTGGGGGGGCTACGAGCAGTACTTC. The full variable domain, in which reference TRBV7-2 and TRBJ2-7 provide the parts outside the CDR3, is GAGVSQSPSNKVTEKGKDVELRCDPISGHTALYWYRQSLGQGLEFLIYFQGNSAPDKSGLPSDRFSAERTGGSVSTLTIQRTQQEDSAVYLCASSSQGWGGYEQYFGPGTRLTVT.

The chain combines TRBV29-1 with TRBJ1-2; no firm D call. V was cut by 5 bases and J by 6 bases, with 13 bases left in between. CDR1 and CDR2 from the germline V gene are SQVTM and ANQGSEA. CDR3 length: 12 amino acids. The CDR3 bases are TGCAGCGTTTACGAGGGCGGGGATGGCTACACCTTC. It is translated as CSVYEGGDGYTF.

The V call is TRBV2, the J call TRBJ1-5, with D uncertain. The germline V and J ends were trimmed by 1 base and 6 bases, with 13 bases remaining between them. Per germline, CDR1 SNHLY and CDR2 FYNNEI. The CDR3 has 15 amino acids. The CDR3 DNA sequence: TGTGCCAGCAGTGAAGGGGTCGAGGTTGGTCAGCCCCAGCATTTT. This codes for CASSEGVEVGQPQHF.

This chain connects TRBV6-6 to TRBJ1-4; tentative D call: TRBD1 (6 bases). CDR1 is MNHNY and CDR2 is SVGAGI in the germline V gene (reference sequence). The CDR3 totals 15 residues. V was clipped by 7 bases and J by 2 bases, with 14 bases between them. The CDR3 is CASTGAERTNEKLFF. The CDR3, as DNA: TGTGCCAGCACAGGGGCGGAACGGACTAATGAAAAACTGTTTTTT.

V is TRBV4-1 and J is TRBJ1-1; weak D call: TRBD1 (6 bases). CDR1 and CDR2 from the germline V gene are MGHRA and YSYEKL. The ends were cut back, 0 bases at V and 8 bases at J, with 16 bases in the middle. This CDR3 has 15 residues. Here the CDR3 reads CASSQENSRGREAFF. CDR3 coding DNA: TGCGCCAGCAGCCAAGAGAATTCCAGGGGAAGGGAAGCTTTCTTT.

The J gene is TRBJ2-1, the V gene TRBV10-2, with 11 bases fitting TRBD2. This CDR3 region has 15 residues. CDR1 and CDR2 from the germline V gene are WSHSY and SAAADI. V lost 11 bases to trimming and J lost 7 bases; unmatched junction nucleotides: 13. CDR3 protein: CASSRNSGGGNEQFF. CDR3 in DNA: TGCGCCTCCAGCAGAAATAGCGGGGGGGGGAATGAGCAGTTCTTC.

The chain combines TRBV6-5 with TRBJ1-1; TRBD1 matches 7 bases. CDR1 MNHEY and CDR2 SVGAGI come from the germline V gene. The CDR3 is 15 residues long. With 6 bases clipped from V and 3 bases from J, the junction kept 10 bases outside the gene matches. CDR3 in DNA: TGTGCCAGCAGGAGGGACAGTCTGATCGACACTGAAGCTTTCTTT. Translation: CASRRDSLIDTEAFF.